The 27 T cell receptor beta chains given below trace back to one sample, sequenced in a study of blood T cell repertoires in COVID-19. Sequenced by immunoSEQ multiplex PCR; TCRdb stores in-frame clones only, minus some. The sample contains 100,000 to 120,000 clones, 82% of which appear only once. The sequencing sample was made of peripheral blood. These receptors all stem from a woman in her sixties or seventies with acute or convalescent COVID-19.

In DNA form, the CDR3 reads TGTGCCAGCAGTTCAACCCCCGGGACATACGGCTACACCTTC. This codes for CASSSTPGTYGYTF. The chain has TRBV6-6 and TRBJ1-2; tentative D call: TRBD1 (6 bases). The germline CDR1 and CDR2 sequences are MNHNY and SVGAGI (reference sequence). The CDR3 spans 14 residues. V was cut by 4 bases and J by 8 bases, with 17 bases left in between.

The CDR3 here is CASSVVQGGGEQYF. CDR3 in DNA: TGTGCCAGCAGCGTAGTACAGGGCGGTGGTGAGCAGTACTTC. V and J are TRBV9 and TRBJ2-7; D may be TRBD1 (6 bases). Looked up from germline, CDR1 is SGDLS and CDR2 is YYNGEE. With 0 bases removed from V and 7 bases from J, the gap between germline ends came to 14 bases. The CDR3 contains 14 residues.

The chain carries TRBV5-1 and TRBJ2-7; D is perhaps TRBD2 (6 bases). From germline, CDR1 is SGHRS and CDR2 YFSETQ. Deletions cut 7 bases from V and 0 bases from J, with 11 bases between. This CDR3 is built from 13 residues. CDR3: CASQLGGSYEQYF. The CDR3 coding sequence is TGCGCCAGCCAGTTGGGGGGCTCCTACGAGCAGTACTTC.

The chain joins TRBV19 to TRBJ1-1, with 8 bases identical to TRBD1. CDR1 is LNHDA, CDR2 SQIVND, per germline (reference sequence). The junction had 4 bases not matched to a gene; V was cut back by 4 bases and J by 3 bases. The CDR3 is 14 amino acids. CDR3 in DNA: TGTGCCAGTAGTACCCAGGGGGCGGACACTGAAGCTTTCTTT. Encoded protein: CASSTQGADTEAFF.

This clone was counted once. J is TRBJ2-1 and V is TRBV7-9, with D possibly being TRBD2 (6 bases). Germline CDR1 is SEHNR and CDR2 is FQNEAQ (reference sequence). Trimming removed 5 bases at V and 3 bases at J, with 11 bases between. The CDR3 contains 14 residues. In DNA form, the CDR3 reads TGTGCCAGCAGCCTTCCGACTAGCTACAATGAGCAGTTCTTC. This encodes CASSLPTSYNEQFF.

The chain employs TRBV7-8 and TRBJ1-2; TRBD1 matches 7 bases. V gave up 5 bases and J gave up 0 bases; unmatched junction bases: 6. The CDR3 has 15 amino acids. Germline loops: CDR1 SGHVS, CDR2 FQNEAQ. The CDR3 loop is CASSLRGTANYGYTF. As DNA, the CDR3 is TGTGCCAGCAGCCTCCGAGGGACAGCTAACTATGGCTACACCTTC.

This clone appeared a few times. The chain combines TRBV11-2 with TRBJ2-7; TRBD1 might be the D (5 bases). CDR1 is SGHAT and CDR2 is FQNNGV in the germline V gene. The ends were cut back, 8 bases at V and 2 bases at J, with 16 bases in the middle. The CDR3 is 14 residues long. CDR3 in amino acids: CASGPGFLPYEQYF. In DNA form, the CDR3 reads TGTGCCAGCGGTCCAGGGTTTCTCCCCTACGAGCAGTACTTC. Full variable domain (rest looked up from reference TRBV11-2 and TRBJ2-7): EAGVAQSPRYKIIEKRQSVAFWCNPISGHATLYWYQQILGQGPKLLIQFQNNGVVDDSQLPKDRFSAERLKGVDSTLKIQPAKLEDSAVYLCASGPGFLPYEQYFGPGTRLTVT.

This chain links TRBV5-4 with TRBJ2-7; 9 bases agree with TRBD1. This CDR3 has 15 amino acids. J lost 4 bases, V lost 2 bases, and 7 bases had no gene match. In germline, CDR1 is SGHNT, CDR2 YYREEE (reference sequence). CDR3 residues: CASSLMTGGNYEQYF. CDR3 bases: TGTGCCAGCAGCTTAATGACAGGGGGAAATTACGAGCAGTACTTC.

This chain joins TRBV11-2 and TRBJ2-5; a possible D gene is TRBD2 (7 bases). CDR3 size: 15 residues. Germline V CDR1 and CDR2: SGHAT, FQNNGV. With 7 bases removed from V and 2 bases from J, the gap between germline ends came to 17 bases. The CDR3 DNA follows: TGTGCCAGCAAAGGGGGGGGGACCGTGCAAGAGACCCAGTACTTC. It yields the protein CASKGGGTVQETQYF.

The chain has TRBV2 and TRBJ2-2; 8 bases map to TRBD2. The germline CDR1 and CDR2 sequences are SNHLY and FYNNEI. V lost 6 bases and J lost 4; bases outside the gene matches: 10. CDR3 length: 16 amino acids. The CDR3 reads CASSGGSGGGTGELFF. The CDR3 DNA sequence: TGTGCCAGCAGCGGTGGCAGCGGGGGTGGCACCGGGGAGCTGTTTTTT.

The CDR3 sequence: CASSLGREGHFYNEQFF. In DNA, the CDR3 is TGTGCCAGCAGCTTAGGTCGGGAGGGACACTTCTACAATGAGCAGTTCTTC. The rearrangement links TRBV7-6 to TRBJ2-1; TRBD2 matches 8 bases. The CDR3 contains 17 residues. Unmatched junction bases numbered 8, after V lost 1 base and J lost 3 bases. Germline assignment: CDR1 SGHVS and CDR2 FNYEAQ.

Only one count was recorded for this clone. This CDR3 is CASSVQGAALMNTEAFF. The CDR3 bases are TGTGCCAGCAGTGTCCAGGGGGCGGCTTTAATGAACACTGAAGCTTTCTTT. This chain joins TRBV28 and TRBJ1-1; TRBD1 matches at 8 bases. Per the germline V gene, CDR1 is MDHEN and CDR2 is SYDVKM. With V trimmed by 5 bases and J by 0 bases, 11 bases remained unmatched. This CDR3 contains 17 residues.

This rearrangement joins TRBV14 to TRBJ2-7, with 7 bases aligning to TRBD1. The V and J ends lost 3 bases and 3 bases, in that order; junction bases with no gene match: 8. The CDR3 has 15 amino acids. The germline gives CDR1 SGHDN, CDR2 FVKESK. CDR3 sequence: CASSHTYRGGYEQYF. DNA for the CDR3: TGTGCCAGCAGCCATACCTACAGGGGTGGCTACGAGCAGTACTTC.

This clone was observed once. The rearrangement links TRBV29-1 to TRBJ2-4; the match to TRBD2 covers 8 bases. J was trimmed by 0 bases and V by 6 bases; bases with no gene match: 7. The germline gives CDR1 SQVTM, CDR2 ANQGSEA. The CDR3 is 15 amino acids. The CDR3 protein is CSVVGLAGAKNIQYF. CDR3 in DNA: TGCAGCGTGGTTGGACTAGCCGGAGCCAAAAACATTCAGTACTTC.

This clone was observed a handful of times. CDR3 DNA sequence: TGTGCCAGCAGAACGCCGACTCCTCCGGGCGAGCAGTACTTC. This codes for CASRTPTPPGEQYF. The rearrangement joins TRBV6-5 to TRBJ2-7, with no clear D. This CDR3 comprises 14 residues. Per germline, CDR1 MNHEY and CDR2 SVGAGI. Trimming removed 6 bases at V and 6 bases at J, with 18 bases between.

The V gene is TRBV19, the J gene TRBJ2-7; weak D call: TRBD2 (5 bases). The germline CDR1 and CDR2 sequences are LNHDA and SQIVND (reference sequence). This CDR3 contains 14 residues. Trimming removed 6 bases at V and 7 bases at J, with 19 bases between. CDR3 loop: CASSRARRTEEQYF. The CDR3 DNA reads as TGTGCCAGTAGCCGGGCCCGCAGGACTGAAGAGCAGTACTTC.

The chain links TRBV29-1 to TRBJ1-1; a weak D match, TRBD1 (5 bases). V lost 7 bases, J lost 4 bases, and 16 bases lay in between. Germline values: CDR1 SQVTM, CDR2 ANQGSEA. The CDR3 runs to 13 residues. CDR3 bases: TGCAGCGCCGGAGCCGGGGGGGGCACTGAAGCTTTCTTT. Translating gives CSAGAGGGTEAFF.

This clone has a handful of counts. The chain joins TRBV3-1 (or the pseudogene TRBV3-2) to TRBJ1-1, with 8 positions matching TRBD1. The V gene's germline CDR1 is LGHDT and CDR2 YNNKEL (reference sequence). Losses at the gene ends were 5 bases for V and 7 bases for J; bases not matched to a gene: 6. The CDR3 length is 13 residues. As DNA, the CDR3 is TGTGCCAGCAGCGCCAGGGGGCAAGGTGAAGCTTTCTTT. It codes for CASSARGQGEAFF.

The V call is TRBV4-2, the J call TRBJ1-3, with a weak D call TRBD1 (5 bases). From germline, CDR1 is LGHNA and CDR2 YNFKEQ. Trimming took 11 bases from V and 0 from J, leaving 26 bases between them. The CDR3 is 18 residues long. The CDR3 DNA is TGTGCCGGAGAAGAGTATGGGGGGGACTCAAGCTCTGGAAACACCATATATTTT. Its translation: CAGEEYGGDSSSGNTIYF.

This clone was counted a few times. CDR3 bases: TGTGCCACCAGTGTAGAGCGGGGGGACTCTGAGCAGTTCTTC. This codes for CATSVERGDSEQFF. The rearrangement uses TRBV24-1 and TRBJ2-1, with 9 bases identical to TRBD2. The trim removed 5 bases at V and 9 bases at J, leaving 7 bases unmatched. Germline CDR1 KGHDR, CDR2 SFDVKD. The CDR3 totals 14 residues.

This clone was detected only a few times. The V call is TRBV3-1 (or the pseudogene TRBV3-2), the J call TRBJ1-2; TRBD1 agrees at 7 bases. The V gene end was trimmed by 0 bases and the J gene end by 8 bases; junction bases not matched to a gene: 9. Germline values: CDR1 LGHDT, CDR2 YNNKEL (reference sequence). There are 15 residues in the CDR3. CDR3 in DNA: TGTGCCAGCAGCCAAGATGGACAGGCTATGGCGGGCTACACCTTC. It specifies CASSQDGQAMAGYTF.

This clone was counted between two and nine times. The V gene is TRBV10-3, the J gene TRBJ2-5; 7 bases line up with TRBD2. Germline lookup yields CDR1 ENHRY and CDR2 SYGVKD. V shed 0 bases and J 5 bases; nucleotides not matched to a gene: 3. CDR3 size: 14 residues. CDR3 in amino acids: CAISESAGVETQYF. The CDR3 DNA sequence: TGTGCCATCAGTGAGTCGGCGGGGGTGGAGACCCAGTACTTC.

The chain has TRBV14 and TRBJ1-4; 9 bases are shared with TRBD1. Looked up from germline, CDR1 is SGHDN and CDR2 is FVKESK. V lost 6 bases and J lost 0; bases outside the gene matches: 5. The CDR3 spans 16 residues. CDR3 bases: TGTGCCAGCAGTCACCGACAGGGGGCAACTAATGAAAAACTGTTTTTT. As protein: CASSHRQGATNEKLFF.

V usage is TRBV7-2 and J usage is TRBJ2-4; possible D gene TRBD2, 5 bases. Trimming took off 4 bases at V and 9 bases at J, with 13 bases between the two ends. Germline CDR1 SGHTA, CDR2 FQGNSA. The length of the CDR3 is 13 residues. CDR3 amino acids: CASSYRDPGIQYF. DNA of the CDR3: TGTGCCAGCAGCTACCGGGATCCGGGCATTCAGTACTTC.

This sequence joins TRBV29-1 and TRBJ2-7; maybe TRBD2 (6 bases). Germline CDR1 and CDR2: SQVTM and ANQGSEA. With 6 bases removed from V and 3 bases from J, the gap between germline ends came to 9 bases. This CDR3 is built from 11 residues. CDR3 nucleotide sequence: TGCAGCGTGGGGGGAGGCTACGAGCAGTACTTC. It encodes CSVGGGYEQYF.

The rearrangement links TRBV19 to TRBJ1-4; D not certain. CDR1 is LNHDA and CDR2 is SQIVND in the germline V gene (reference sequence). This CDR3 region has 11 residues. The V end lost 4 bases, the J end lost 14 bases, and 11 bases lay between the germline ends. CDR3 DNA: TGTGCCAGTAGTAGGGCGGGATTTCTGTTTTTT. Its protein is CASSRAGFLFF.

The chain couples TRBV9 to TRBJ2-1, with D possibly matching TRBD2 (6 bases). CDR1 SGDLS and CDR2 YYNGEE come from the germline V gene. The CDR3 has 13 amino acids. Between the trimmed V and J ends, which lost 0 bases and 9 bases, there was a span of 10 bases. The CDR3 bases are TGTGCCAGCAGCGTAGATCGGGGGAGTGAGCAGTTCTTC. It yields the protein CASSVDRGSEQFF.